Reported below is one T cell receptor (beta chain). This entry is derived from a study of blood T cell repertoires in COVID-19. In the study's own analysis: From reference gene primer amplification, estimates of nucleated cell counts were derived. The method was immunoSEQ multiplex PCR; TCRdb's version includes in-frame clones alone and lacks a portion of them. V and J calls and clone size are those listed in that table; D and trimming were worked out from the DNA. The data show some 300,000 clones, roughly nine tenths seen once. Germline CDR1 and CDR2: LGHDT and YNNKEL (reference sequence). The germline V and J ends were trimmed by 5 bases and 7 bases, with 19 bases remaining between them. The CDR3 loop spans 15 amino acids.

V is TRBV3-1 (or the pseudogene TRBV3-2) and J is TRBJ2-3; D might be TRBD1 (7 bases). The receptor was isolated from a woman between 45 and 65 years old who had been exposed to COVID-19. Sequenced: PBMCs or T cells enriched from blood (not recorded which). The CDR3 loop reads CASSSGGSRQNTQYF. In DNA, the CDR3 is TGTGCCAGCAGCTCAGGGGGGTCCAGGCAGAATACGCAGTATTTT.